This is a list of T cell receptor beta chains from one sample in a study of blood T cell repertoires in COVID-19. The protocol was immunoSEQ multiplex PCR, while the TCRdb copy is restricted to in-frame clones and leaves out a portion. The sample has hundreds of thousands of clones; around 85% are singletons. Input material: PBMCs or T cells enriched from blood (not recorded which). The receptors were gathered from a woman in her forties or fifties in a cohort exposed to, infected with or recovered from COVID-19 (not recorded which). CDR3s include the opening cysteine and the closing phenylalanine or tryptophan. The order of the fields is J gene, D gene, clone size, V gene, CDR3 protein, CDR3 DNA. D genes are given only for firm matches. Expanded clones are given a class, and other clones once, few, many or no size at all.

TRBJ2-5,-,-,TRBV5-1,CASSLGTGGFKETQYF,TGCGCCAGCAGCTTGGGGACAGGAGGGTTTAAAGAGACCCAGTACTTC
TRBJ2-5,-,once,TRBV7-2,CASSFGGTQETQYF,TGTGCCAGCAGCTTCGGAGGGACCCAAGAGACCCAGTACTTC
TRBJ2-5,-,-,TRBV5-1,CASSPTKETQYF,TGCGCCAGCAGCCCAACTAAAGAGACCCAGTACTTC
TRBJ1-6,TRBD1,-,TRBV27,CASRETGFSSPLHF,TGTGCCAGCAGGGAGACAGGGTTTTCTTCACCCCTCCACTTT
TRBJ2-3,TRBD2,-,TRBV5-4,CASSPGGRGSTDTQYF,TGTGCCAGCAGCCCCGGGGGGAGGGGAAGCACAGATACGCAGTATTTT
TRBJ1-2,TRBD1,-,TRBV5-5,CASSLNRGYGYTF,TGTGCCAGCAGCTTGAACAGGGGCTATGGCTACACCTTC
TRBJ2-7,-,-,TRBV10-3,CAISEWGGLEQYF,TGTGCCATCAGTGAGTGGGGGGGGCTCGAGCAGTACTTC
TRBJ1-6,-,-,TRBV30,CAWRGAGLKNSPLHF,TGTGCCTGGAGGGGGGCAGGGTTAAAAAATTCACCCCTCCACTTT
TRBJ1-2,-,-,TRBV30,CAWAPGGYGYTF,TGTGCCTGGGCCCCGGGTGGCTATGGCTACACCTTC
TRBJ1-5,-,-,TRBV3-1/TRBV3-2,CASSPTGGYNGNQPQHF,TGTGCCAGCAGCCCCACTGGGGGGTATAATGGCAATCAGCCCCAGCATTTT
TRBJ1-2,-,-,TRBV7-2,CASSMYTNYGYTF,TGTGCCAGCAGCATGTATACTAACTATGGCTACACCTTC
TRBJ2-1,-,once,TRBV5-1,CASSGGYSYNEQFF,TGCGCCAGCAGTGGGGGCTACTCCTACAATGAGCAGTTCTTC
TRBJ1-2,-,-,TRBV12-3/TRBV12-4,CASSSGTSGYTF,TGTGCCAGCAGTTCCGGGACATCTGGCTACACCTTC
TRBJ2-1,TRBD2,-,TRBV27,CASSRPGLNYNEQFF,TGTGCCAGCAGCCGACCGGGACTAAACTACAATGAGCAGTTCTTC
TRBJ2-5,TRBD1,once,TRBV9,CASSATWTGGLETQYF,TGTGCCAGCAGCGCCACCTGGACAGGGGGCTTGGAGACCCAGTACTTC
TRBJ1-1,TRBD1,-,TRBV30,CAWSVGRGQAEAFF,TGTGCCTGGAGTGTAGGAAGGGGGCAAGCTGAAGCTTTCTTT
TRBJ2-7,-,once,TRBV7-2,CASSSSFLQYEQYF,TGTGCCAGCAGCTCCTCTTTTTTGCAGTACGAGCAGTACTTC
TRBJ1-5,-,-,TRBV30,CAWSWQASNQPQHF,TGTGCCTGGAGTTGGCAGGCTAGCAATCAGCCCCAGCATTTT
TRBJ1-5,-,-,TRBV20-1,CSASTGIGNQPQHF,TGCAGTGCTAGTACAGGTATTGGCAATCAGCCCCAGCATTTT
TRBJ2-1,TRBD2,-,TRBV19,CASSMTSGGYSSYNEQFF,TGTGCCAGTAGTATGACTAGCGGGGGCTACAGCTCCTACAATGAGCAGTTCTTC
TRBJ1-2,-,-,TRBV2,CASTDLGGYYGYTF,TGTGCCAGCACGGACCTAGGAGGCTACTATGGCTACACCTTC
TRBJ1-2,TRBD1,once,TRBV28,CASRAPGQLYGYTF,TGTGCCAGCAGAGCGCCGGGACAGCTCTATGGCTACACCTTC
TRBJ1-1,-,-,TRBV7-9,CASSLDQGRASAFF,TGTGCCAGCAGCTTAGACCAGGGTCGGGCTTCAGCTTTCTTT
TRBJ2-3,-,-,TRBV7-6,CASSNSRLLTDTQYF,TGTGCCAGCAGCAATTCGCGCCTCCTCACAGATACGCAGTATTTT
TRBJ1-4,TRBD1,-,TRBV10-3,CAISEGQGSEKLFF,TGTGCCATCAGTGAGGGACAGGGATCTGAAAAACTGTTTTTT
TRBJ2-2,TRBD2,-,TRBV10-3,CAISPGLAGTPGTGELFF,TGTGCCATCAGTCCCGGGCTAGCGGGGACTCCAGGCACCGGGGAGCTGTTTTTT
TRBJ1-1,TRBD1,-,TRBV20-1,CSASTGGNKAFF,TGCAGTGCTAGTACAGGGGGCAACAAAGCTTTCTTT
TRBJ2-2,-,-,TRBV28,CASSGWTVDTGELFF,TGTGCCAGCAGTGGATGGACAGTGGACACCGGGGAGCTGTTTTTT
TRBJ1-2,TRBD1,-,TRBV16,CASTWDRAANYGYTF,TGTGCCAGCACCTGGGACAGGGCAGCTAACTATGGCTACACCTTC
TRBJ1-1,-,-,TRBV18,CASSPGGDTEAFF,TGTGCCAGCTCACCAGGCGGGGACACTGAAGCTTTCTTT
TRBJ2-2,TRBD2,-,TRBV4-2,CASSQGLAGNTGELFF,TGTGCCAGCAGCCAAGGGCTAGCGGGGAACACCGGGGAGCTGTTTTTT
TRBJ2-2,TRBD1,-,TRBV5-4,CASSLAGQGALGELFF,TGTGCCAGCAGCTTGGCGGGACAGGGGGCATTGGGGGAGCTGTTTTTT
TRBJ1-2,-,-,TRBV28,CASSIHNYGYTF,TGTGCCAGCTCTATCCATAACTATGGCTACACCTTC
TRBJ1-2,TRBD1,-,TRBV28,CASSLTGGYYGYTF,TGTGCCAGCAGTTTGACAGGGGGGTACTATGGCTACACCTTC
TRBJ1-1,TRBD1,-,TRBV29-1,CSGNVFTGTGGTEAFF,TGCAGCGGTAACGTCTTTACCGGGACAGGGGGCACTGAAGCTTTCTTT
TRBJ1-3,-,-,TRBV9,CASSVAKGAVAGNTIYF,TGTGCCAGCAGCGTAGCTAAAGGGGCCGTCGCCGGAAACACCATATATTTT
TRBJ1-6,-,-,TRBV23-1,CASSQSWSSPLHF,TGCGCCAGCAGTCAATCGTGGAGTTCACCCCTCCACTTT
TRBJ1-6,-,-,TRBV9,CASSPRDSPLHF,TGTGCCAGCAGCCCCCGAGATTCACCCCTCCACTTT
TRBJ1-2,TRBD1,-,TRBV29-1,CSARGQGTHYGYTF,TGCAGCGCCAGGGGACAGGGGACACACTATGGCTACACCTTC
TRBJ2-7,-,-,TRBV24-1,CATSDLTNHEQYF,TGTGCCACCAGTGATTTGACAAATCACGAGCAGTACTTC
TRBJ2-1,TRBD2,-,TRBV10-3,CAISAPGLAGISSYNEQFF,TGTGCCATCAGTGCCCCGGGACTAGCGGGGATTAGCTCCTACAATGAGCAGTTCTTC
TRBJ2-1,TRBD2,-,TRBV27,CASIGGAGANEQFF,TGTGCCAGCATTGGGGGAGCGGGGGCCAATGAGCAGTTCTTC
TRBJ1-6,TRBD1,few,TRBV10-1,CASSRTGNSPLHF,TGCGCCAGCAGTAGGACAGGGAATTCACCCCTCCACTTT
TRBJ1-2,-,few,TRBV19,CASSIGPGNGYTF,TGTGCCAGTAGTATAGGGCCAGGCAATGGCTACACCTTC
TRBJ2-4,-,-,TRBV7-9,CASSLEGSMGKNIQYF,TGTGCCAGCAGCTTAGAAGGGAGTATGGGCAAAAACATTCAGTACTTC
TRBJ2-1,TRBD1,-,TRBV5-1,CASSFGQGKRNEQFF,TGCGCCAGCAGCTTTGGACAGGGAAAGAGGAATGAGCAGTTCTTC
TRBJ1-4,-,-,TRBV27,CASSLGGPNEKLFF,TGTGCCAGCAGTTTGGGGGGGCCTAATGAAAAACTGTTTTTT
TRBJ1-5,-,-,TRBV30,CAWSIGGGLGNQPQHF,TGTGCCTGGTCAATTGGGGGAGGGCTTGGCAATCAGCCCCAGCATTTT
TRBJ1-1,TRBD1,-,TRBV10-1,CASSAPGQGVPFF,TGCGCCAGCAGTGCGCCCGGACAGGGGGTTCCTTTCTTT
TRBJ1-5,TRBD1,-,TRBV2,CAIRQGANQPQHF,TGTGCCATCCGACAGGGGGCCAATCAGCCCCAGCATTTT
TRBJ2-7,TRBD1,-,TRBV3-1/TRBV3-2,CASSQVGTDSYEQYF,TGTGCCAGCAGCCAAGTCGGGACAGACTCCTACGAGCAGTACTTC
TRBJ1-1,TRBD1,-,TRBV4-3,CASSQVQGALSTEAFF,TGCGCCAGCAGCCAAGTGCAGGGGGCTTTATCCACTGAAGCTTTCTTT